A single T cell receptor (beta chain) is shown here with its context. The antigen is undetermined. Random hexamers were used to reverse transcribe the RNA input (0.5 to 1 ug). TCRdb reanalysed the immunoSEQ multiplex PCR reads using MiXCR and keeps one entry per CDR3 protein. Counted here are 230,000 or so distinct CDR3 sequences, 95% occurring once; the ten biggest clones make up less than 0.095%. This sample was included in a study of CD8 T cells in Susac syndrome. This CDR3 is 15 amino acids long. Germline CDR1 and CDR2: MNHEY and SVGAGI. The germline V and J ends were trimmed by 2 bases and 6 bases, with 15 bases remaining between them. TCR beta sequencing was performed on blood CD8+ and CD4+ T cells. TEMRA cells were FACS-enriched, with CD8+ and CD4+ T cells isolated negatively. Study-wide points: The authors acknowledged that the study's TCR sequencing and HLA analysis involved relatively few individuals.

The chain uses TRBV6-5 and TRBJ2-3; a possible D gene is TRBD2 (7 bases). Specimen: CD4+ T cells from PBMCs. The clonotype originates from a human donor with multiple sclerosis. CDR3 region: CASSYSVQGGDTQYF. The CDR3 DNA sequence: TGTGCCAGCAGTTACAGTGTACAGGGAGGGGATACGCAGTATTTT.